These 29 T cell receptor beta chains originate from one sample sequenced in a study of siplizumab effects on memory and regulatory T cells. Clones were read by immunoSEQ multiplex PCR, and TCRdb kept only the in-frame ones, dropping some. The sample contains approximately 40,000 clones, 70% to 90% of which appear only once. Source material: naive CD4+ T cells sorted from blood. The receptors shown here come from a human donor in good health.

CDR3 coding DNA: TGTGCCAGTAGTATAAGTACTAAAAAGACCTACGAGCAGTACTTC. This gives the protein CASSISTKKTYEQYF. This chain links TRBV19 with TRBJ2-7; D is unresolved. Germline values: CDR1 LNHDA, CDR2 SQIVND (reference sequence). CDR3 length: 15 residues. V was trimmed by 2 bases and J by 2 bases, leaving 13 bases between them.

For the CDR3, the DNA is TGTGCCAGCAGTCCAGGGGTGGATACGCAGTATTTT. This codes for CASSPGVDTQYF. V gene TRBV6-6 combines with J gene TRBJ2-3; tentatively, D is TRBD1 (6 bases). Looked up from germline, CDR1 is MNHNY and CDR2 is SVGAGI (reference sequence). V dropped 5 bases and J dropped 6 bases, with 9 bases sitting between them. This CDR3 has 12 amino acids.

The chain recombines TRBV11-2 with TRBJ2-2; D remains ambiguous. Germline V gene sequence: CDR1 SGHAT, CDR2 FQNNGV. The V and J ends lost 2 bases and 3 bases respectively, with 7 bases between them. The CDR3 is made up of 14 amino acids. The CDR3 DNA reads TGTGCCAGCAGCTTAAATCGCGACACCGGGGAGCTGTTTTTT. Translated: CASSLNRDTGELFF.

V and J are TRBV6-6 and TRBJ2-7; no clear D. The V end was cut by 5 bases, the J end by 6 bases, with 8 bases between. The length of the CDR3 is 11 residues. In germline, CDR1 is MNHNY, CDR2 SVGAGI (reference sequence). The CDR3 sequence: CASSRRSEQYF. The CDR3 bases are TGTGCCAGCAGTCGCCGTAGCGAGCAGTACTTC.

The rearrangement uses TRBV16 and TRBJ1-4; 9 bases are a match to TRBD1. J was trimmed by 4 bases and V by 4 bases; bases with no gene match: 10. This CDR3 spans 17 amino acids. Germline V gives CDR1 KGHSY, CDR2 FQNENV. The CDR3 loop reads CASSPSGQGYGNEKLFF. CDR3 nucleotides: TGTGCCAGCAGCCCTTCGGGACAGGGTTACGGTAATGAAAAACTGTTTTTT.

The chain has TRBV10-3 and TRBJ2-2; 8 nucleotides line up with TRBD2. V trimming: 3 bases; J trimming: 2 bases; junction bases outside the gene matches: 8. The germline gives CDR1 ENHRY, CDR2 SYGVKD. CDR3 length: 17 residues. The DNA of the CDR3 is TGTGCCATCAGTGATTATAAGAGCGGGAGAAACACCGGGGAGCTGTTTTTT. Its translation is CAISDYKSGRNTGELFF.

The chain carries TRBV15 and TRBJ1-1; no clear D gene. The germline gives CDR1 LNHNV, CDR2 YYDKDF (reference sequence). Trimming pared 3 bases from V and 2 bases from J, leaving 10 bases between. The CDR3 extends over 14 amino acids. CDR3 amino acids: CATSRAKGNTEAFF. The CDR3 DNA reads as TGTGCCACCAGCAGGGCCAAGGGCAACACTGAAGCTTTCTTT.

This clone was recorded once. The chain recombines TRBV4-1 with TRBJ2-3; the match to TRBD2 covers 9 bases. There are 17 residues in the CDR3. CDR1 and CDR2 from the germline V gene are MGHRA and YSYEKL. With 1 base clipped from V and 3 bases from J, the junction kept 8 bases outside the gene matches. CDR3 sequence: CASSQGASGTGTDTQYF. In nucleotides, the CDR3 is TGCGCCAGCAGCCAAGGTGCTAGCGGGACCGGGACAGATACGCAGTATTTT.

This chain joins TRBV11-2 and TRBJ1-6; TRBD1 aligns across 7 bases. The CDR3 is made up of 15 amino acids. CDR1 SGHAT and CDR2 FQNNGV come from the germline V gene. Trimming removed 5 bases from V and 5 bases from J; junction bases left unmatched: 6. CDR3 DNA: TGTGCCAGCAGCGCGAGAAGGGGGCATAATTCACCCCTCCACTTT. As protein: CASSARRGHNSPLHF. The full variable domain, completed using reference TRBV11-2 and TRBJ1-6, is EAGVAQSPRYKIIEKRQSVAFWCNPISGHATLYWYQQILGQGPKLLIQFQNNGVVDDSQLPKDRFSAERLKGVDSTLKIQPAKLEDSAVYLCASSARRGHNSPLHFGNGTRLTVT.

This clone was observed a few times. V usage is TRBV30 and J usage is TRBJ1-2; D uncertain. This CDR3 contains 12 residues. Trimming shortened V by 2 bases and J by 14 bases, and 18 bases separated the two germline ends. Germline lookup yields CDR1 GTSNPN and CDR2 SVGIG (reference sequence). The CDR3 reads CAWSIWTGGRTF. The CDR3 coding sequence is TGTGCCTGGAGTATCTGGACGGGAGGAAGGACCTTC.

The genes are TRBV5-1 and TRBJ1-1; 7 bases match TRBD1. Germline lookup yields CDR1 SGHRS and CDR2 YFSETQ. The trim removed 4 bases at V and 0 bases at J, leaving 3 bases unmatched. The CDR3 loop spans 14 amino acids. CDR3 sequence: CASSGGQMNTEAFF. CDR3 nucleotide sequence: TGCGCCAGCAGCGGGGGACAGATGAACACTGAAGCTTTCTTT.

The chain has TRBV29-1 and TRBJ1-2; D is unresolved. The germline V and J ends were trimmed by 5 bases and 4 bases, with 17 bases remaining between them. The CDR3 is 14 residues long. Germline V gives CDR1 SQVTM, CDR2 ANQGSEA. The CDR3 reads CSVRVGLQSYGYTF. The CDR3 bases are TGCAGCGTTCGAGTGGGGTTACAGTCCTATGGCTACACCTTC.

The rearrangement joins TRBV29-1 to TRBJ1-6, with D unresolved. This CDR3 has 13 amino acids. Germline V gene sequence: CDR1 SQVTM, CDR2 ANQGSEA. The V end was cut by 4 bases, the J end by 3 bases, with 7 bases between. CDR3 region: CSVVTDYNSPLHF. The DNA of the CDR3 is TGCAGCGTTGTCACAGACTATAATTCACCCCTCCACTTT.

V usage is TRBV19 and J usage is TRBJ2-5; a possible D gene is TRBD2 (5 bases). Deletions cut 1 base from V and 1 base from J, with 13 bases between. Germline CDR1 LNHDA, CDR2 SQIVND (reference sequence). The CDR3 extends over 16 amino acids. CDR3 bases: TGTGCCAGTAGTATAGCAAAGGGAGCAGCCCAAGAGACCCAGTACTTC. This codes for CASSIAKGAAQETQYF.

The rearrangement links TRBV18 to TRBJ1-2; 8 bases fit TRBD1. CDR3 length: 12 residues. V was clipped by 4 bases and J by 10 bases; unmatched bases: 5. Germline CDR1 is KGHSH and CDR2 is LQKENI. The CDR3 DNA follows: TGTGCCAGCTCACTACAGGACAGGGACTACACCTTC. It yields the protein CASSLQDRDYTF.

The chain links TRBV6-5 to TRBJ1-2, with 7 bases that match TRBD1. Germline lookup yields CDR1 MNHEY and CDR2 SVGAGI. The CDR3 is 13 residues long. The trim removed 5 bases at V and 6 bases at J, leaving 6 bases unmatched. CDR3 coding DNA: TGTGCCAGCAGTAGACAGGGTAGGAATGGCTACACCTTC. Its translation: CASSRQGRNGYTF.

This chain uses TRBV29-1 with TRBJ2-1; a possible D gene is TRBD1 (6 bases). The V and J ends lost 6 bases and 7 bases respectively, with 19 bases between them. The CDR3 has 14 amino acids. Per the germline V gene, CDR1 is SQVTM and CDR2 is ANQGSEA. The CDR3 here is CSVAGTRALNEQFF. The CDR3 DNA reads TGCAGCGTCGCCGGGACACGAGCCCTTAATGAGCAGTTCTTC.

The chain's CDR3 is CASSLGTAAYEQYF. In DNA form, the CDR3 reads TGTGCCAGCAGCCTTGGGACGGCCGCCTACGAGCAGTACTTC. The chain joins TRBV5-5 to TRBJ2-7, with D perhaps given as TRBD1 or TRBD2 (5 bases each). Germline CDR1 and CDR2: SGHKS and YYEKEE (reference sequence). The CDR3 runs 14 residues. Trimming took off 4 bases at V and 2 bases at J, with 13 bases between the two ends.

The chain has TRBV9 and TRBJ1-2; no definite D call. V lost 0 bases, J lost 2 bases, and 8 bases lay in between. The CDR3 contains 14 residues. Per germline, CDR1 SGDLS and CDR2 YYNGEE. CDR3 protein: CASSVDPRNYGYTF. CDR3 nucleotide sequence: TGTGCCAGCAGCGTAGATCCCAGGAACTATGGCTACACCTTC.

This clone turned up a few times. This chain joins TRBV5-1 and TRBJ1-2, with no clear D. There are 13 residues in the CDR3. Trimming removed 2 bases at V and 2 bases at J, with 7 bases between. In germline, CDR1 is SGHRS, CDR2 YFSETQ. This CDR3 is CASSFPGNYGYTF. CDR3 coding DNA: TGCGCCAGCAGCTTCCCGGGAAACTATGGCTACACCTTC.

This sequence joins TRBV5-4 and TRBJ1-6; 10 bases are a match to TRBD1. V lost 0 bases to trimming and J lost 6 bases; unmatched junction nucleotides: 0. CDR1 and CDR2 from the germline V gene are SGHNT and YYREEE (reference sequence). The CDR3 totals 15 residues. CDR3 loop: CASSLGDRGNSPLHF. Here the CDR3 DNA reads TGTGCCAGCAGCTTGGGGGACAGGGGTAATTCACCCCTCCACTTT.

The DNA for the CDR3 is TGTGCCAGAAGCTTAGGGAATACAGGGGGCGTTGACAATCAGCCCCAGCATTTT. This sequence encodes CARSLGNTGGVDNQPQHF. J is TRBJ1-5 and V is TRBV7-5; the table's D call, TRBD1, has no DNA check behind it. TRBV7-5 is described as a pseudogene. The CDR3 runs 18 residues.

The V and J genes are TRBV7-9 and TRBJ2-7; a weak D match, TRBD2 (5 bases). CDR1 is SEHNR, CDR2 FQNEAQ, per germline (reference sequence). The V end was cut by 5 bases, the J end by 6 bases, with 17 bases between. The CDR3 runs to 14 residues. CDR3 DNA sequence: TGTGCCAGCAGCCTGCGGTATCCAGGAGGCGAGCAGTACTTC. This codes for CASSLRYPGGEQYF.

V is TRBV19 and J is TRBJ2-7; 12 bases line up with TRBD1. Germline V lookup: CDR1 LNHDA, CDR2 SQIVND (reference sequence). The CDR3 is made up of 15 amino acids. V lost 4 bases and J lost 5; bases outside the gene matches: 6. The CDR3 sequence: CASSTPGTGGHEQYF. CDR3 coding DNA: TGTGCCAGTAGTACCCCCGGGACAGGGGGCCACGAGCAGTACTTC.

The rearrangement links TRBV19 to TRBJ1-1, with a weak D call TRBD1 (6 bases). In germline, CDR1 is LNHDA, CDR2 SQIVND (reference sequence). The length of the CDR3 is 16 residues. The germline V and J ends were trimmed by 3 bases and 3 bases, with 17 bases remaining between them. In nucleotides, the CDR3 is TGTGCCAGTAGTATCAACTCCAGGGGTTGGGACACTGAAGCTTTCTTT. Amino acid sequence: CASSINSRGWDTEAFF.

The chain has TRBV7-2 and TRBJ2-5, with TRBD2 as a possible D gene (5 bases). The V gene lost 2 bases and the J gene lost 5 bases, with 9 bases spanning the gap. CDR1 and CDR2 (germline): SGHTA, FQGNSA. The CDR3 extends over 13 amino acids. CDR3 bases: TGTGCCAGCAGCTTATTTAGGGAGGAGACCCAGTACTTC. The encoded protein is CASSLFREETQYF.

The V call is TRBV18, the J call TRBJ2-3, with 8 bases lining up with TRBD1. J lost 0 bases, V lost 5 bases, and 4 bases had no gene match. The CDR3 has 15 residues. Germline CDR1 KGHSH, CDR2 LQKENI. CDR3 sequence reads: CASSAGTGSTDTQYF. The DNA of the CDR3 is TGTGCCAGCTCAGCCGGGACAGGTAGCACAGATACGCAGTATTTT. The full variable domain, in which reference TRBV18 and TRBJ2-3 provide the parts outside the CDR3, is NAGVMQNPRHLVRRRGQEARLRCSPMKGHSHVYWYRQLPEEGLKFMVYLQKENIIDESGMPKERFSAEFPKEGPSILRIQQVVRGDSAAYFCASSAGTGSTDTQYFGPGTRLTVL.

The genes are TRBV29-1 and TRBJ1-2, with D perhaps TRBD1 (5 bases). Germline loops: CDR1 SQVTM, CDR2 ANQGSEA. This CDR3 comprises 13 residues. V lost 4 bases, J lost 3 bases, and 12 bases lay in between. CDR3 sequence reads: CSVATAEHYGYTF. Here the CDR3 DNA reads TGCAGCGTTGCGACAGCCGAGCACTATGGCTACACCTTC.

The chain links TRBV27 to TRBJ2-1; D possibly matches TRBD1 or TRBD2 (6 bases each). The V and J ends lost 5 bases and 1 base respectively, with 15 bases between them. Germline V gene sequence: CDR1 MNHEY, CDR2 SMNVEV (reference sequence). The CDR3 totals 16 residues. CDR3: CASSIRGGQSYNEQFF. CDR3 coding DNA: TGTGCCAGCAGTATCAGAGGGGGGCAATCCTACAATGAGCAGTTCTTC.